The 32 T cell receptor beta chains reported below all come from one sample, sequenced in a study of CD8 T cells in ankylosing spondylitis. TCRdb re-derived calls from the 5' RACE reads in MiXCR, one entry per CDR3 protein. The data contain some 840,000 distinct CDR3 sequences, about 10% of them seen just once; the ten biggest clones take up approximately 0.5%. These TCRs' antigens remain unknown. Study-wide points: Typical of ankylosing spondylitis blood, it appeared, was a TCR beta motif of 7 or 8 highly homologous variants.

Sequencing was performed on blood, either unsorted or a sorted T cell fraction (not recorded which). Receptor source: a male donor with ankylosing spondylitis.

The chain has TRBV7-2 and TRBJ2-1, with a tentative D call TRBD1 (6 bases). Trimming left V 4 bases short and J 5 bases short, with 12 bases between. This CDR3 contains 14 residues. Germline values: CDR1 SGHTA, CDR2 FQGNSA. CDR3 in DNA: TGTGCCAGCAGCTCGCCTTCAGGGGACAATGAGCAGTTCTTC. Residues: CASSSPSGDNEQFF.

The DNA of the CDR3 is TGTGCCAGCAGTTACTCAGCCAGCCCTTCCGGGGATGAGCAGTTCTTC. It translates to CASSYSASPSGDEQFF. The chain carries TRBV6-5 and TRBJ2-1, with D tentatively TRBD2 (5 bases). Trimming removed 0 bases at V and 8 bases at J, with 17 bases between. The germline CDR1 and CDR2 sequences are MNHEY and SVGAGI. The CDR3 is made up of 16 amino acids.

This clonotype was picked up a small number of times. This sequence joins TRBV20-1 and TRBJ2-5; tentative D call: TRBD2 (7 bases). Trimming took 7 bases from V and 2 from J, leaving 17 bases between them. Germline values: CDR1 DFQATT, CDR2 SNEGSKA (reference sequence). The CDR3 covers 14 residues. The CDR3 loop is CSDLGGDGQETQYF. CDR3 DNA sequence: TGCAGTGACTTAGGGGGGGACGGACAAGAGACCCAGTACTTC.

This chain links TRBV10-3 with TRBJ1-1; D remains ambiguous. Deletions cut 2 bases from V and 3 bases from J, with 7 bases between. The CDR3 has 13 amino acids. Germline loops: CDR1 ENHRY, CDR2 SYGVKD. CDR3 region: CAISEDGDTEAFF. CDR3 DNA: TGTGCCATCAGTGAGGATGGGGACACTGAAGCTTTCTTT.

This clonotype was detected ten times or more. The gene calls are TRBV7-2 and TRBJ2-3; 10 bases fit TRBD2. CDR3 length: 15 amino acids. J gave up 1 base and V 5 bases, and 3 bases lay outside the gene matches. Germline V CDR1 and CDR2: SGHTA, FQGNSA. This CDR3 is CASSRAGGGTDTQYF. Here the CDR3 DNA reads TGTGCCAGCAGCAGAGCGGGGGGGGGCACAGATACGCAGTATTTT.

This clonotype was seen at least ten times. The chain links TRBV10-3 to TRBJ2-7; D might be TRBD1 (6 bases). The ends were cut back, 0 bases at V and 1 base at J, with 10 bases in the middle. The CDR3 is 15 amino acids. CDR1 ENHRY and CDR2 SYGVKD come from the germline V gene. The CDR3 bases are TGTGCCATCAGTGAGTCCGGGACACCGTCCTACGAGCAGTACTTC. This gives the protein CAISESGTPSYEQYF.

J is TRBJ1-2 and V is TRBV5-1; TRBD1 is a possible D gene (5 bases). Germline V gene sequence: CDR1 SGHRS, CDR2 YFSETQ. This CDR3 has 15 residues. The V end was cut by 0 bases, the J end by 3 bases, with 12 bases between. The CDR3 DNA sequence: TGCGCCAGCAGCTTGGATCCAGGGAGGGACTATGGCTACACCTTC. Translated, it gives CASSLDPGRDYGYTF.

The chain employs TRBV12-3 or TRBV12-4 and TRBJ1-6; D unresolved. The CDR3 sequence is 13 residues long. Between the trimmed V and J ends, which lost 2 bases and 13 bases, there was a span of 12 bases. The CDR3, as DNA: TGTGCCAGCAGTTTACAGGTCGGGGATCCCCTCCACTTT. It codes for CASSLQVGDPLHF.

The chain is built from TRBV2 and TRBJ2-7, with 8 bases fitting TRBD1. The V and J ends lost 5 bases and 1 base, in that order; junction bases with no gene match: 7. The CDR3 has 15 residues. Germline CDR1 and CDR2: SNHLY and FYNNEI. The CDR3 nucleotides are TGTGCCAGCAGTAAACAGGGGGGCCTTTCCTACGAGCAGTACTTC. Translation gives CASSKQGGLSYEQYF.

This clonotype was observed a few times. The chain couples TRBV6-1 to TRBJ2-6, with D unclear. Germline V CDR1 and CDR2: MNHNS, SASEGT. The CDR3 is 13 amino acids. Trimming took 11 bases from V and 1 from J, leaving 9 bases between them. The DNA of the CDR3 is TGTGCCTCAACTAAATCTGGGGCCAACGTCCTGACTTTC. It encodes CASTKSGANVLTF.

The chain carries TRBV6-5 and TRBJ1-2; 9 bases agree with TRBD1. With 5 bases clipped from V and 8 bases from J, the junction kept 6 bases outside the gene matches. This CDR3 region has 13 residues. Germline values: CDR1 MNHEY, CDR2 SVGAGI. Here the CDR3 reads CASSIQGAQGYTF. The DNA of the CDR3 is TGTGCCAGCAGTATACAGGGGGCGCAAGGCTACACCTTC.

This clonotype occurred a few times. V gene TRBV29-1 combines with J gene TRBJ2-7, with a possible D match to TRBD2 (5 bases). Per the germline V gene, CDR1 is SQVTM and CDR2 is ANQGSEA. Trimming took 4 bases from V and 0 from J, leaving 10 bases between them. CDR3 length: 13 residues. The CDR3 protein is CSVVTRSSYEQYF. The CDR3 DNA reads TGCAGCGTTGTAACTAGGAGCTCCTACGAGCAGTACTTC.

CDR3 DNA: TGTGCCATCAGTGAAACAGGCTTGAACTATGGCTACACCTTC. Translation: CAISETGLNYGYTF. J is TRBJ1-2 and V is TRBV10-3, with TRBD1 as a possible D gene (5 bases). The germline V gene encodes CDR1 ENHRY and CDR2 SYGVKD. V was trimmed by 3 bases and J by 2 bases, leaving 10 bases between them. CDR3 length equals 14 residues.

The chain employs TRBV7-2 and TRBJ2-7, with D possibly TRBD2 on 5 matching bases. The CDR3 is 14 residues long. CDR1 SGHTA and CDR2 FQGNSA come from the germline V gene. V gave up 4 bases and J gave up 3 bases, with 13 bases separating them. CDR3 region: CASSSAPGYYEQYF. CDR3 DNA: TGTGCCAGCAGCTCCGCACCGGGGTACTACGAGCAGTACTTC.

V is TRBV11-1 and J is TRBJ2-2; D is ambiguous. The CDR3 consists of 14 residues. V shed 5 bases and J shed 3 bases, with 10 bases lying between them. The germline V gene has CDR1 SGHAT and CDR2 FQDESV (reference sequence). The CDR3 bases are TGTGCCAGCAGCCCTAGGGCCGACACCGGGGAGCTGTTTTTT. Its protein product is CASSPRADTGELFF.

Here the CDR3 reads CSAKEAQETQYF. The CDR3 region has the DNA TGCAGTGCTAAGGAAGCGCAAGAGACCCAGTACTTC. The V call is TRBV20-1, the J call TRBJ2-5; no firm D call. The CDR3 runs to 12 residues. Trimming removed 4 bases from V and 2 bases from J, with 8 bases in between. Germline V gene data show CDR1 as DFQATT and CDR2 as SNEGSKA (reference sequence).

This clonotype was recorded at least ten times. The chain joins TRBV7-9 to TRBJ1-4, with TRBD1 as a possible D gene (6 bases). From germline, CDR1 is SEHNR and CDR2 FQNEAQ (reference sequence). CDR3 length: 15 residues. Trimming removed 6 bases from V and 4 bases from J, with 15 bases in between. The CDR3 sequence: CASSQWGTFNEKLFF. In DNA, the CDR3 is TGTGCCAGCAGTCAATGGGGGACATTTAATGAAAAACTGTTTTTT.

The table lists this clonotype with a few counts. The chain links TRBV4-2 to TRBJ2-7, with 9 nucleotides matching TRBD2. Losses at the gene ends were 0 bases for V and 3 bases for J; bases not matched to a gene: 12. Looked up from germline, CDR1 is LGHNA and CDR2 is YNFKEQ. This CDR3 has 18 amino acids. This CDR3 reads CASSQDGQVAGGFYEQYF. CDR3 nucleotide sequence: TGTGCCAGCAGCCAAGATGGTCAAGTGGCGGGAGGGTTCTACGAGCAGTACTTC.

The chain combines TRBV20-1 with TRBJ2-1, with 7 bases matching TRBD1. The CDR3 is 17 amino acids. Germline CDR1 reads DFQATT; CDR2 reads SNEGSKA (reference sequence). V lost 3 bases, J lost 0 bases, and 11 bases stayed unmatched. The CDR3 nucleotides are TGCAGTGCTAGCATCCCTAGGTGGGACAGCTCCTACAATGAGCAGTTCTTC. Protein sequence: CSASIPRWDSSYNEQFF.

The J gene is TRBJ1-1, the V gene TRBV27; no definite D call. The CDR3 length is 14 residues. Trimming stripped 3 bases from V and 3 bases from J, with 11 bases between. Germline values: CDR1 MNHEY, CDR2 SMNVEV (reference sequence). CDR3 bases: TGTGCCAGCAGTTTGTCTGGGTGGGACACTGAAGCTTTCTTT. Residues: CASSLSGWDTEAFF.

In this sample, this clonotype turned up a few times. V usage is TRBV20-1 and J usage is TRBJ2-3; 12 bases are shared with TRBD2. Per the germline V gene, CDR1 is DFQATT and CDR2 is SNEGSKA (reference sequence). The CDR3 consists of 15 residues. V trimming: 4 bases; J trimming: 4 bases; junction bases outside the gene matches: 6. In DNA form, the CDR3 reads TGCAGTGCTACGCCTCTAGCGGGAGGGCCAGATACGCAGTATTTT. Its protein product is CSATPLAGGPDTQYF.

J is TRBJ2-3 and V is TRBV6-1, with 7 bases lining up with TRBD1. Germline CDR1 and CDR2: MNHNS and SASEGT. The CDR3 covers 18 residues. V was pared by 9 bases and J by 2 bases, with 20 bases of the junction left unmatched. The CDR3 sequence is CARGPGQHLFSHTDTQYF. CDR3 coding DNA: TGTGCCAGAGGGCCGGGACAGCACTTATTCTCCCACACAGATACGCAGTATTTT.

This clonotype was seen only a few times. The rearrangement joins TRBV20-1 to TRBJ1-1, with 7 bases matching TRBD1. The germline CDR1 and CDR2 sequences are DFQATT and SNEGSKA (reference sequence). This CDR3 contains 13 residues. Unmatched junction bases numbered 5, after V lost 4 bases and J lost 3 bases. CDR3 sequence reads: CSANRGSYTEAFF. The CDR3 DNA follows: TGCAGTGCTAACAGGGGCTCCTACACTGAAGCTTTCTTT.

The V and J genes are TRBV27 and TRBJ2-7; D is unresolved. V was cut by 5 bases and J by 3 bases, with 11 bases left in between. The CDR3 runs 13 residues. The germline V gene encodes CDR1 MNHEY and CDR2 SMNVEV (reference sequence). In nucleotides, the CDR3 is TGTGCCAGCAGTCCTCCCCTAGGCTACGAGCAGTACTTC. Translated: CASSPPLGYEQYF.

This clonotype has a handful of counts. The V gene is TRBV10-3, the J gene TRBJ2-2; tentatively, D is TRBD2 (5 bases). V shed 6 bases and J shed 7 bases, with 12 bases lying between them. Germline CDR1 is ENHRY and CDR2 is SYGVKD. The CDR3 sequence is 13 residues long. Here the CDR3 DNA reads TGTGCCATCAGACGGACTCAAGGCGGGGAGCTGTTTTTT. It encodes CAIRRTQGGELFF.

The CDR3 here is CASSHLDRVDANYGYTF. CDR3 nucleotides: TGTGCCAGCAGCCACCTGGACAGGGTCGACGCTAACTATGGCTACACCTTC. The chain joins TRBV3-1 to TRBJ1-2; 8 bases agree with TRBD1. Germline V gives CDR1 LGHDT, CDR2 YNNKEL (reference sequence). V shed 3 bases and J 0 bases; nucleotides not matched to a gene: 9. This CDR3 is built from 17 residues.

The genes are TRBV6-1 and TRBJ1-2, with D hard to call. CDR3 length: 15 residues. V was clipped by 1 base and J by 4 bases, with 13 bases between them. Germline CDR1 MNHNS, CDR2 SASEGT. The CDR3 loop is CASSEGGWPSYGYTF. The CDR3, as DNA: TGTGCCAGCAGTGAAGGGGGTTGGCCTTCCTATGGCTACACCTTC.

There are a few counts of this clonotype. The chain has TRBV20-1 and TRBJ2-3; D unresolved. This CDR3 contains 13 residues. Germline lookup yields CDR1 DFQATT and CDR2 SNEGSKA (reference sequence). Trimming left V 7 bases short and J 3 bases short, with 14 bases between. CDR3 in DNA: TGCAGTGGACACTATATACAGACAGATACGCAGTATTTT. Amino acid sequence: CSGHYIQTDTQYF.

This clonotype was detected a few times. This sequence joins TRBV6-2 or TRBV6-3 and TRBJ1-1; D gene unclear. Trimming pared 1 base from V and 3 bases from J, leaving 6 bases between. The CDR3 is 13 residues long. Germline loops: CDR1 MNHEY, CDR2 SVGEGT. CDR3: CASSYWEYTEAFF. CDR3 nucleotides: TGTGCCAGCAGTTACTGGGAGTACACTGAAGCTTTCTTT.

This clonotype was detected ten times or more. The DNA for the CDR3 is TGTGCCAGCAGCTTGAAACGGACAGGGGAAGCTTTCTTT. Its protein is CASSLKRTGEAFF. The chain links TRBV7-9 to TRBJ1-1; 8 bases match TRBD1. This CDR3 is 13 amino acids long. CDR1 and CDR2 (germline): SEHNR, FQNEAQ (reference sequence). The J segment lost 8 bases and the V segment lost 3 bases, leaving 5 bases of the junction unmatched. Variable domain in full (rest from reference TRBV7-9 and TRBJ1-1): DTGVSQNPRHKITKRGQNVTFRCDPISEHNRLYWYRQTLGQGPEFLTYFQNEAQLEKSRLLSDRFSAERPKGSFSTLEIQRTEQGDSAMYLCASSLKRTGEAFFGQGTRLTVV.

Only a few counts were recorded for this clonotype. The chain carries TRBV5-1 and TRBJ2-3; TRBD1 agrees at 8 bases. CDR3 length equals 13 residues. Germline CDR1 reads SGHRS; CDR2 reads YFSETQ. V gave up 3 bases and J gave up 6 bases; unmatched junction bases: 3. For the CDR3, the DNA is TGCGCCAGCAGCTGGACAGGGATGGATACGCAGTATTTT. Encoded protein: CASSWTGMDTQYF.

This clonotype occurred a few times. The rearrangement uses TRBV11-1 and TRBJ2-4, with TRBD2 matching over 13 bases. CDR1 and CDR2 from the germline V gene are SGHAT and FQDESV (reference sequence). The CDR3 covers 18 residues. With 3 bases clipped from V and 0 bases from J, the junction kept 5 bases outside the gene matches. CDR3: CASSFELAGGLAKNIQYF. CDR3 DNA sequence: TGTGCCAGCAGCTTCGAACTAGCGGGAGGGTTAGCCAAAAACATTCAGTACTTC.